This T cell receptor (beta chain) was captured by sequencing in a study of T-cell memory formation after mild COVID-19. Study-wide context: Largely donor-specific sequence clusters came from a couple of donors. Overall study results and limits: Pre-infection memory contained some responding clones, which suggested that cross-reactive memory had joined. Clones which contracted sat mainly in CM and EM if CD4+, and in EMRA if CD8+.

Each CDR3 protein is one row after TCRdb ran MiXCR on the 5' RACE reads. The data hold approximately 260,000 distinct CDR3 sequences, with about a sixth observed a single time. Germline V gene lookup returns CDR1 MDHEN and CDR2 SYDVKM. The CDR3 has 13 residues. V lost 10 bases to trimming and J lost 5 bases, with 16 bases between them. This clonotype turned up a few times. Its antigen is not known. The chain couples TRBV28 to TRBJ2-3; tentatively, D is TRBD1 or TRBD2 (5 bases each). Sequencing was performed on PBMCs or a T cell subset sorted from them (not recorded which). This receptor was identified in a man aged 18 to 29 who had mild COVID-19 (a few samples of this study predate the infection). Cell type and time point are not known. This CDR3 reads CATGTSLRDTQYF. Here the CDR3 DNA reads TGTGCCACCGGGACGTCTCTTAGAGATACGCAGTATTTT.